Listed below are T cell receptor beta chains from one sample, sequenced in a study of cytomegalovirus exposure and HLA in healthy donors. The method was immunoSEQ multiplex PCR; TCRdb's version includes in-frame clones alone and lacks a portion of them. The data show 150,000 to 200,000 clones, roughly four fifths seen once. Source material: PBMCs. The receptors derive from a man aged 45-60 years in good health and CMV-seropositive. The CDR3 runs from the conserved cysteine through the conserved F or W. The D gene is left open where the match is weak. Clone size is given for some rows only: seen once, a few or many times, or a class if the clone is expanded.

V gene: TRBV4-1
CDR3 length: 14
D gene: -
clone size: -
J gene: TRBJ1-4
CDR3 protein: CASSHPSTNEKLFF
CDR3 DNA: TGCGCCAGCAGCCACCCCTCAACTAATGAAAAACTGTTTTTT

V gene: TRBV2
CDR3 length: 15
D gene: TRBD2
clone size: -
J gene: TRBJ2-1
CDR3 protein: CASSATSGRAIEQFF
CDR3 DNA: TGTGCCAGCAGTGCGACTAGCGGGAGGGCCATTGAGCAGTTCTTC

V gene: TRBV10-3
CDR3 length: 16
D gene: TRBD2
clone size: -
J gene: TRBJ2-3
CDR3 protein: CAISDGSGGAADTQYF
CDR3 DNA: TGTGCCATCAGTGACGGCAGCGGGGGGGCCGCAGATACGCAGTATTTT

V gene: TRBV27
CDR3 length: 19
D gene: TRBD2
clone size: -
J gene: TRBJ2-7
CDR3 protein: CASSFGGIFSGRDSYEQYF
CDR3 DNA: TGTGCCAGCAGTTTCGGGGGGATCTTTAGCGGGAGGGATAGCTACGAGCAGTACTTC

V gene: TRBV27
CDR3 length: 13
D gene: -
clone size: -
J gene: TRBJ1-2
CDR3 protein: CASSVREDYGYTF
CDR3 DNA: TGTGCCAGCAGTGTCCGAGAAGACTATGGCTACACCTTC

V gene: TRBV9
CDR3 length: 16
D gene: TRBD1
clone size: -
J gene: TRBJ2-5
CDR3 protein: CASSVYLDRGLETQYF
CDR3 DNA: TGTGCCAGCAGCGTATATCTGGACAGGGGGCTAGAGACCCAGTACTTC

V gene: TRBV7-9
CDR3 length: 15
D gene: TRBD1
clone size: few
J gene: TRBJ1-3
CDR3 protein: CASSSDRVSGNTIYF
CDR3 DNA: TGTGCCAGCAGTTCCGACAGGGTCTCTGGAAACACCATATATTTT

V gene: TRBV4-2
CDR3 length: 18
D gene: TRBD2
clone size: once
J gene: TRBJ2-1
CDR3 protein: CASSRDLAGGVRNNEQFF
CDR3 DNA: TGTGCCAGCAGCCGAGATCTAGCGGGGGGGGTAAGAAACAATGAGCAGTTCTTC

V gene: TRBV6-1
CDR3 length: 13
D gene: -
clone size: -
J gene: TRBJ2-7
CDR3 protein: CATGTLGPLEQYF
CDR3 DNA: TGTGCCACCGGGACTCTAGGACCACTCGAGCAGTACTTC

V gene: TRBV7-2
CDR3 length: 13
D gene: TRBD1
clone size: -
J gene: TRBJ2-7
CDR3 protein: CASSKGQAYEQYF
CDR3 DNA: TGTGCCAGCAGCAAGGGACAGGCGTACGAGCAGTACTTC

V gene: TRBV11-2
CDR3 length: 13
D gene: -
clone size: few
J gene: TRBJ2-3
CDR3 protein: CASSLSTKDTQYF
CDR3 DNA: TGTGCCAGCAGCCTGTCGACTAAAGATACGCAGTATTTT

V gene: TRBV18
CDR3 length: 16
D gene: -
clone size: -
J gene: TRBJ1-1
CDR3 protein: CASSLLDSSQGTEAFF
CDR3 DNA: TGTGCCAGCTCACTTCTTGACAGCTCTCAAGGGACTGAAGCTTTCTTT

V gene: TRBV9
CDR3 length: 14
D gene: -
clone size: -
J gene: TRBJ2-2
CDR3 protein: CASRLGAIAGELFF
CDR3 DNA: TGTGCCAGCCGTCTAGGGGCAATAGCCGGGGAGCTGTTTTTT

V gene: TRBV30
CDR3 length: 12
D gene: -
clone size: -
J gene: TRBJ2-1
CDR3 protein: CAWSVPPDEQFF
CDR3 DNA: TGTGCCTGGAGTGTACCCCCGGATGAGCAGTTCTTC

V gene: TRBV27
CDR3 length: 15
D gene: -
clone size: -
J gene: TRBJ2-1
CDR3 protein: CASSLGRGSYNEQFF
CDR3 DNA: TGTGCCAGCAGTTTAGGCCGCGGGTCCTACAATGAGCAGTTCTTC

V gene: TRBV10-3
CDR3 length: 13
D gene: -
clone size: few
J gene: TRBJ1-2
CDR3 protein: CAISEWQGYGYTF
CDR3 DNA: TGTGCCATCAGTGAGTGGCAGGGCTATGGCTACACCTTC

V gene: TRBV7-9
CDR3 length: 16
D gene: -
clone size: -
J gene: TRBJ2-2
CDR3 protein: CASSSRSGGDSGELFF
CDR3 DNA: TGTGCCAGCAGCTCCAGAAGCGGAGGGGACTCCGGGGAGCTGTTTTTT

V gene: TRBV5-1
CDR3 length: 14
D gene: -
clone size: -
J gene: TRBJ2-3
CDR3 protein: CASSRDSRGDTQYF
CDR3 DNA: TGCGCCAGCAGCCGCGACTCCCGTGGAGATACGCAGTATTTT

V gene: TRBV19
CDR3 length: 11
D gene: -
clone size: -
J gene: TRBJ2-7
CDR3 protein: CAKKWGEEQYF
CDR3 DNA: TGTGCCAAAAAATGGGGGGAAGAGCAGTACTTC

V gene: TRBV5-6
CDR3 length: 15
D gene: TRBD2
clone size: -
J gene: TRBJ2-3
CDR3 protein: CASSQGLAGGPRQYF
CDR3 DNA: TGTGCCAGCAGCCAGGGACTAGCGGGGGGGCCGAGGCAGTATTTT

V gene: TRBV13
CDR3 length: 16
D gene: TRBD2
clone size: -
J gene: TRBJ2-1
CDR3 protein: CASSTGTSGRLNEQFF
CDR3 DNA: TGTGCCAGCAGCACCGGGACTAGCGGGAGGCTCAATGAGCAGTTCTTC

V gene: TRBV4-1
CDR3 length: 15
D gene: TRBD1
clone size: once
J gene: TRBJ1-1
CDR3 protein: CASSQDWTGPSRAFF
CDR3 DNA: TGCGCCAGCAGCCAGGATTGGACAGGCCCGAGTAGAGCTTTCTTT

V gene: TRBV2
CDR3 length: 20
D gene: TRBD2
clone size: -
J gene: TRBJ2-7
CDR3 protein: CASIPIVRGGAGGLIYEQYF
CDR3 DNA: TGTGCCAGCATCCCAATTGTTAGGGGCGGCGCGGGAGGGTTAATCTACGAGCAGTACTTC

V gene: TRBV5-6
CDR3 length: 15
D gene: -
clone size: -
J gene: TRBJ1-2
CDR3 protein: CASSPPRGGAWGYTF
CDR3 DNA: TGTGCCAGCAGCCCCCCCCGGGGGGGGGCCTGGGGCTACACCTTC

V gene: TRBV5-7
CDR3 length: 15
D gene: -
clone size: -
J gene: TRBJ1-2
CDR3 protein: CASSWSQGLTYGYTF
CDR3 DNA: TGTGCCAGCAGCTGGAGCCAGGGACTGACCTATGGCTACACCTTC

V gene: TRBV6-1
CDR3 length: 17
D gene: -
clone size: once
J gene: TRBJ2-3
CDR3 protein: CASSDPSGPQGTDTQYF
CDR3 DNA: TGTGCCAGCAGTGACCCATCCGGGCCACAGGGCACAGATACGCAGTATTTT

V gene: TRBV5-1
CDR3 length: 14
D gene: -
clone size: -
J gene: TRBJ2-1
CDR3 protein: CASNVQGYLDEQFF
CDR3 DNA: TGCGCCAGCAATGTTCAGGGTTACCTCGATGAGCAGTTCTTC

V gene: TRBV6-5
CDR3 length: 15
D gene: TRBD2
clone size: -
J gene: TRBJ2-3
CDR3 protein: CASSRSSGRTDTQYF
CDR3 DNA: TGTGCCAGCAGTAGGTCTAGCGGGAGAACAGATACGCAGTATTTT

V gene: TRBV7-6
CDR3 length: 15
D gene: TRBD2
clone size: -
J gene: TRBJ2-7
CDR3 protein: CASSLDQRAGDEQYF
CDR3 DNA: TGTGCCAGCAGCTTAGACCAGAGGGCGGGGGACGAGCAGTACTTC

V gene: TRBV2
CDR3 length: 15
D gene: TRBD2
clone size: -
J gene: TRBJ2-1
CDR3 protein: CASSGGTSGNDEQFF
CDR3 DNA: TGTGCCAGCAGTGGCGGGACTAGCGGGAACGATGAGCAGTTCTTC

V gene: TRBV18
CDR3 length: 12
D gene: -
clone size: -
J gene: TRBJ2-1
CDR3 protein: CASSPRIDEQFF
CDR3 DNA: TGTGCCAGCTCACCCAGGATCGATGAGCAGTTCTTC

V gene: TRBV7-9
CDR3 length: 15
D gene: -
clone size: -
J gene: TRBJ2-3
CDR3 protein: CASSLAQGNTDTQYF
CDR3 DNA: TGTGCCAGCAGCTTAGCGCAGGGGAACACAGATACGCAGTATTTT

V gene: TRBV30
CDR3 length: 13
D gene: TRBD1
clone size: -
J gene: TRBJ1-5
CDR3 protein: CAWAQGRNQPQHF
CDR3 DNA: TGTGCCTGGGCACAGGGGAGGAATCAGCCCCAGCATTTT

V gene: TRBV29-1
CDR3 length: 13
D gene: -
clone size: -
J gene: TRBJ1-2
CDR3 protein: CSVPTTLPHGYTF
CDR3 DNA: TGCAGCGTTCCGACAACCCTGCCTCATGGCTACACCTTC

V gene: TRBV28
CDR3 length: 13
D gene: TRBD1
clone size: -
J gene: TRBJ1-1
CDR3 protein: CASSLTGVSEAFF
CDR3 DNA: TGTGCCAGCAGCCTTACAGGGGTCTCTGAAGCTTTCTTT

V gene: TRBV27
CDR3 length: 15
D gene: -
clone size: -
J gene: TRBJ2-2
CDR3 protein: CASSPTPLVSGELFF
CDR3 DNA: TGTGCCAGCAGTCCAACCCCCTTAGTGTCCGGGGAGCTGTTTTTT

V gene: TRBV2
CDR3 length: 13
D gene: -
clone size: few
J gene: TRBJ1-1
CDR3 protein: CASSGQQNTEAFF
CDR3 DNA: TGTGCCAGCAGTGGACAGCAGAACACTGAAGCTTTCTTT

V gene: TRBV5-5
CDR3 length: 15
D gene: -
clone size: -
J gene: TRBJ1-5
CDR3 protein: CASSLDWLGNQPQHF
CDR3 DNA: TGTGCCAGCAGCTTGGACTGGTTGGGCAATCAGCCCCAGCATTTT

V gene: TRBV29-1
CDR3 length: 16
D gene: -
clone size: few
J gene: TRBJ2-5
CDR3 protein: CSVEGVQGVFQETQYF
CDR3 DNA: TGCAGCGTTGAAGGTGTACAGGGAGTTTTCCAAGAGACCCAGTACTTC

V gene: TRBV7-9
CDR3 length: 16
D gene: TRBD1
clone size: -
J gene: TRBJ1-1
CDR3 protein: CASSLTKGGRDTEAFF
CDR3 DNA: TGTGCCAGCAGCCTCACAAAAGGGGGCCGGGACACTGAAGCTTTCTTT

V gene: TRBV5-1
CDR3 length: 15
D gene: TRBD1
clone size: -
J gene: TRBJ1-3
CDR3 protein: CASSFRGQSGNTIYF
CDR3 DNA: TGCGCCAGCAGCTTCAGGGGGCAGTCTGGAAACACCATATATTTT

V gene: TRBV7-9
CDR3 length: 16
D gene: -
clone size: -
J gene: TRBJ2-1
CDR3 protein: CSSSLRVAGSYNEQFF
CDR3 DNA: TGTTCCAGCAGCTTAAGGGTTGCGGGGTCCTACAATGAGCAGTTCTTC

V gene: TRBV30
CDR3 length: 14
D gene: TRBD1
clone size: -
J gene: TRBJ2-2
CDR3 protein: CAWRTGTNTGELFF
CDR3 DNA: TGTGCCTGGAGGACAGGGACGAACACCGGGGAGCTGTTTTTT

V gene: TRBV5-6
CDR3 length: 12
D gene: TRBD1
clone size: few
J gene: TRBJ1-1
CDR3 protein: CASSYGQGEAFF
CDR3 DNA: TGTGCCAGCAGCTACGGACAGGGGGAAGCTTTCTTT

V gene: TRBV7-9
CDR3 length: 13
D gene: -
clone size: -
J gene: TRBJ1-1
CDR3 protein: CASRHQGLGEAFF
CDR3 DNA: TGTGCCAGCAGGCACCAGGGTTTGGGTGAAGCTTTCTTT

V gene: TRBV9
CDR3 length: 14
D gene: TRBD1
clone size: -
J gene: TRBJ2-5
CDR3 protein: CASSPQGAQETQYF
CDR3 DNA: TGTGCCAGCAGCCCTCAGGGGGCGCAGGAGACCCAGTACTTC

V gene: TRBV7-8
CDR3 length: 16
D gene: TRBD2
clone size: -
J gene: TRBJ2-3
CDR3 protein: CASSLLQAGRGDTQYF
CDR3 DNA: TGTGCCAGCAGCTTACTTCAAGCGGGACGAGGAGATACGCAGTATTTT

V gene: TRBV4-1
CDR3 length: 14
D gene: -
clone size: once
J gene: TRBJ2-7
CDR3 protein: CASSQEGTGYEQYF
CDR3 DNA: TGCGCCAGTAGCCAAGAAGGTACAGGCTACGAGCAGTACTTC

V gene: TRBV29-1
CDR3 length: 15
D gene: TRBD2
clone size: -
J gene: TRBJ2-3
CDR3 protein: CSVEEGLASTDTQYF
CDR3 DNA: TGCAGCGTTGAAGAAGGACTAGCGTCAACAGATACGCAGTATTTT

V gene: TRBV19
CDR3 length: 15
D gene: TRBD2
clone size: once
J gene: TRBJ2-2
CDR3 protein: CASRKGLANTGELFF
CDR3 DNA: TGTGCCAGTAGGAAGGGACTAGCGAACACCGGGGAGCTGTTTTTT

V gene: TRBV19
CDR3 length: 14
D gene: -
clone size: -
J gene: TRBJ2-7
CDR3 protein: CASTPDTSSYEQYF
CDR3 DNA: TGTGCCAGTACACCGGACACGAGCTCCTACGAGCAGTACTTC

V gene: TRBV2
CDR3 length: 14
D gene: -
clone size: -
J gene: TRBJ1-2
CDR3 protein: CASSERQGTYGYTF
CDR3 DNA: TGTGCCAGCAGTGAAAGGCAGGGGACCTATGGCTACACCTTC

V gene: TRBV9
CDR3 length: 12
D gene: TRBD1
clone size: -
J gene: TRBJ2-1
CDR3 protein: CASSVTGGEQFF
CDR3 DNA: TGTGCCAGCAGCGTCACAGGGGGGGAGCAGTTCTTC

V gene: TRBV28
CDR3 length: 15
D gene: -
clone size: -
J gene: TRBJ2-5
CDR3 protein: CASSLPGLVKETQYF
CDR3 DNA: TGTGCCAGCAGTTTGCCGGGACTGGTTAAAGAGACCCAGTACTTC

V gene: TRBV6-1
CDR3 length: 15
D gene: TRBD2
clone size: -
J gene: TRBJ2-1
CDR3 protein: CASSDNSGSSNEQFF
CDR3 DNA: TGTGCCAGCAGTGATAATAGCGGGAGTAGCAATGAGCAGTTCTTC

V gene: TRBV18
CDR3 length: 14
D gene: -
clone size: once
J gene: TRBJ2-5
CDR3 protein: CASSPLTGEETQYF
CDR3 DNA: TGTGCCAGCTCACCATTGACGGGAGAGGAGACCCAGTACTTC

V gene: TRBV5-4
CDR3 length: 19
D gene: -
clone size: -
J gene: TRBJ1-3
CDR3 protein: CASSLQGLGSVGSGNTIYF
CDR3 DNA: TGTGCCAGCAGCTTGCAGGGATTAGGGTCCGTGGGCTCTGGAAACACCATATATTTT

V gene: TRBV7-2
CDR3 length: 16
D gene: TRBD1
clone size: -
J gene: TRBJ2-7
CDR3 protein: CASSLAGQEPTYEQYF
CDR3 DNA: TGTGCCAGCAGCTTAGCGGGACAGGAGCCCACCTACGAGCAGTACTTC